Listed below are T cell receptor beta chains from one sample, sequenced in a study of human T cells and chemical hapten exposure. TCRdb fed the RACE reads into MiXCR, producing one record per CDR3 protein. This sample yields fewer than 70,000 distinct CDR3 sequences, of which around 6.6% are seen a single time; 1.6% belongs to the top ten. The starting material was whole blood, obtained in connection with sensitization to the hapten diphenylcyclopropenone (DPC). These receptors all stem from a woman aged 25 to 39 with alopecia areata. Some clones in this sample may be carry-over from other donors' samples. Each CDR3 is given with its conserved first and last residue. D genes are given only for firm matches. Size is omitted from some rows. Given values are once, few, many or a class for expanded clones.

>TRBD1|TRBV11-2|many|TRBJ1-1
CASSLVGTGDWTEAFF
TGTGCCAGCAGCTTAGTTGGGACAGGGGACTGGACTGAAGCTTTCTTT
>.|TRBV11-1|many|TRBJ2-4
CASSSQPEIQYF
TGTGCCAGCAGCTCGCAGCCGGAAATTCAGTACTTC
>.|TRBV29-1|.|TRBJ2-7
CSALGDQDYLRNEQYF
TGCAGCGCCCTCGGAGATCAGGACTACCTACGAAACGAGCAGTACTTC
>.|TRBV12-3/TRBV12-4|.|TRBJ1-1
CASSLSGGTEAFF
TGTGCCAGCAGTTTATCCGGGGGCACTGAAGCTTTCTTT
>TRBD1|TRBV3-1|many|TRBJ2-1
CASSFTGGRSYNEQFF
TGTGCCAGCAGCTTCACAGGGGGCCGCTCCTACAATGAGCAGTTCTTC
>TRBD1|TRBV2|many|TRBJ2-7
CASRKTGITFEQYF
TGTGCCAGCAGAAAGACAGGGATAACTTTCGAGCAGTACTTC
>.|TRBV3-1|few|TRBJ1-4
CASSQFFTNEKLFF
TGTGCCAGCAGCCAATTTTTCACTAATGAAAAACTGTTTTTT
>TRBD1|TRBV5-1|.|TRBJ1-2
CASRSAVGTGEDYGYTF
TGCGCCAGCCGAAGCGCCGTCGGGACAGGGGAAGACTATGGCTACACCTTC
>.|TRBV12-3/TRBV12-4|many|TRBJ1-4
CASSFFRPKTNEKLFF
TGTGCCAGCAGTTTCTTCCGACCGAAGACTAATGAAAAACTGTTTTTT
>.|TRBV2|many|TRBJ2-7
CASSEEQGPYEQYF
TGTGCCAGCAGTGAAGAACAGGGCCCTTACGAGCAGTACTTC
>TRBD1|TRBV27|many|TRBJ1-1
CASKGQSLNTEAFF
TGTGCCAGCAAGGGACAGTCCTTGAACACTGAAGCTTTCTTT
>TRBD1|TRBV18|many|TRBJ1-1
CASSPDGTAEAFF
TGTGCCAGCTCACCCGACGGGACAGCCGAAGCTTTCTTT
>.|TRBV27|medium-sized|TRBJ1-1
CASSLKGNTEAFF
TGTGCCAGCAGTTTAAAAGGAAACACTGAAGCTTTCTTT
>.|TRBV11-2|many|TRBJ2-2
CASSSFVAGELFF
TGTGCCAGCAGCTCTTTTGTAGCCGGGGAGCTGTTTTTT
>.|TRBV6-5|few|TRBJ1-6
CASRLGAGIQDSPLHF
TGTGCCAGCAGATTGGGCGCTGGAATTCAAGATTCACCCCTCCACTTT
>TRBD1|TRBV6-6|many|TRBJ2-7
CASSRGTGSSYEQYF
TGTGCCAGCAGTCGAGGGACAGGTAGCTCCTACGAGCAGTACTTC
>.|TRBV10-1|many|TRBJ2-7
CASSEKQYF
TGCGCCAGCAGTGAGAAGCAGTACTTC
>.|TRBV2|many|TRBJ1-2
CASSSSREGHYGYTF
TGTGCCAGCAGTAGTTCGCGGGAGGGACATTATGGCTACACCTTC
>TRBD1|TRBV20-1|.|TRBJ2-7
CSARTGRTYEQYF
TGCAGTGCTCGGACAGGGCGCACCTACGAGCAGTACTTC
>.|TRBV20-1|many|TRBJ2-1
CSAKTTRPTNEQFF
TGCAGTGCCAAAACTACCCGACCCACCAATGAGCAGTTCTTC
>TRBD1|TRBV20-1|many|TRBJ1-2
CSVIGLGTGGLLDYGYTF
TGCAGTGTCATAGGGCTAGGGACAGGGGGCTTATTAGACTATGGCTACACCTTC
>.|TRBV12-3/TRBV12-4|many|TRBJ2-7
CASSPSLGAPYEQYF
TGTGCCAGCAGTCCCAGTTTAGGGGCCCCCTACGAGCAGTACTTC